Listed below are T cell receptor beta chains from one sample, sequenced in a study of T-cell memory formation after mild COVID-19. TCRdb processed the 5' RACE reads anew with MiXCR; each CDR3 protein has one entry. Of just under 350,000 distinct CDR3 sequences in the sample, 10% to 15% were seen once. Sequencing was carried out using PBMCs or a T cell subset sorted from them (not recorded which). The receptors derive from a man aged 18 to 30 who had mild COVID-19 (a few samples of this study predate the infection). Cell type and time point are not known. Each CDR3 is given with its conserved first and last residue. Fields, in order: clone size, V gene, D gene, J gene, CDR3 DNA, CDR3 protein. A D gene is named only where the DNA matches it firmly. Clone sizes are given selectively: once, few, many, or a class where the clone is expanded.

clone_size: few; v_call: TRBV4-2; d_call: TRBD1; j_call: TRBJ1-3; cdr3_nt: TGTGCCAGCAGCCCGTTGGACAGGGGAAACACCATATATTTT; cdr3_aa: CASSPLDRGNTIYF
clone_size: -; v_call: TRBV12-3/TRBV12-4; d_call: TRBD1; j_call: TRBJ1-5; cdr3_nt: TGTGCCAGCAGTTTGTTTCGGGACAGGGGGGGACTCTATTCAAATCAGCCCCAGCATTTT; cdr3_aa: CASSLFRDRGGLYSNQPQHF
clone_size: few; v_call: TRBV14; d_call: -; j_call: TRBJ1-1; cdr3_nt: TGTGCCAGCAGCCAAGGGGCGGGGTGGTCCACTGAAGCTTTCTTT; cdr3_aa: CASSQGAGWSTEAFF
clone_size: -; v_call: TRBV10-2; d_call: -; j_call: TRBJ2-6; cdr3_nt: TGCGCCAGCAGGGTCTACTCTGGGGCCAACGTCCTGACTTTC; cdr3_aa: CASRVYSGANVLTF
clone_size: many; v_call: TRBV7-2; d_call: -; j_call: TRBJ2-3; cdr3_nt: TGTGCCAGCAGCTTAGGTGCAGGGTACACAGATACGCAGTATTTT; cdr3_aa: CASSLGAGYTDTQYF
clone_size: few; v_call: TRBV12-3/TRBV12-4; d_call: TRBD1; j_call: TRBJ1-2; cdr3_nt: TGTGCCAGCAGTTTGTTATCACTTCACAGGGGCTATGGCTACACCTTC; cdr3_aa: CASSLLSLHRGYGYTF
clone_size: few; v_call: TRBV6-5; d_call: TRBD2; j_call: TRBJ2-5; cdr3_nt: TGTGCCAGCACCGCACTAGCGGAAGAGACCCAGTACTTC; cdr3_aa: CASTALAEETQYF
clone_size: few; v_call: TRBV4-1; d_call: TRBD2; j_call: TRBJ2-3; cdr3_nt: TGCGCCAGCAGCGCAAGCGGGGTAGGAGATACGCAGTATTTT; cdr3_aa: CASSASGVGDTQYF
clone_size: few; v_call: TRBV6-5; d_call: -; j_call: TRBJ1-6; cdr3_nt: TGTGCCAGCAGTTATAGGGGAGGGGGATCACCCCTCCACTTT; cdr3_aa: CASSYRGGGSPLHF
clone_size: few; v_call: TRBV4-2; d_call: -; j_call: TRBJ1-2; cdr3_nt: TGTGCCAGCAGCCAAGAGGGTAGTGGCTTCAACTATGGCTACACCTTC; cdr3_aa: CASSQEGSGFNYGYTF
clone_size: few; v_call: TRBV20-1; d_call: -; j_call: TRBJ2-5; cdr3_nt: TGCAGTGCCACAAGACCCCTGACAGGTCGATACCAAGAGACCCAGTACTTC; cdr3_aa: CSATRPLTGRYQETQYF
clone_size: many; v_call: TRBV14; d_call: -; j_call: TRBJ1-4; cdr3_nt: TGTGCCAGCAGCCCGACAGTTACCGGAAAACTGTTTTTT; cdr3_aa: CASSPTVTGKLFF
clone_size: many; v_call: TRBV4-3; d_call: -; j_call: TRBJ2-7; cdr3_nt: TGCGCCAGCAGCCCAAGACACGTCGGCTCCTACGAGCAGTACTTC; cdr3_aa: CASSPRHVGSYEQYF
clone_size: once; v_call: TRBV12-3/TRBV12-4; d_call: -; j_call: TRBJ1-1; cdr3_nt: TGTGCCAGCAGTTGGACGGTAGGGAACACTGAAGCTTTCTTT; cdr3_aa: CASSWTVGNTEAFF
clone_size: many; v_call: TRBV2; d_call: -; j_call: TRBJ1-1; cdr3_nt: TGTGCCAGTGTTGGGAGAGTTGAAGCTTTCTTT; cdr3_aa: CASVGRVEAFF
clone_size: -; v_call: TRBV24-1; d_call: -; j_call: TRBJ1-1; cdr3_nt: TGTGCCACCAGTGAGCCAGGAGGGACTGAAGCTTTCTTT; cdr3_aa: CATSEPGGTEAFF
clone_size: few; v_call: TRBV7-2; d_call: -; j_call: TRBJ1-2; cdr3_nt: TGTGCCAGCAGCGTACAGGGCACCGGCTACACCTTC; cdr3_aa: CASSVQGTGYTF
clone_size: -; v_call: TRBV6-5; d_call: -; j_call: TRBJ1-6; cdr3_nt: TGTGCCAGCAGTTACGAAGGGTATTCACCCCTCCACTTT; cdr3_aa: CASSYEGYSPLHF
clone_size: -; v_call: TRBV7-2; d_call: TRBD2; j_call: TRBJ2-3; cdr3_nt: TGTGCCAGCAGCGCCAGCGGGGGCCGGGGAGATACGCAGTATTTT; cdr3_aa: CASSASGGRGDTQYF
clone_size: many; v_call: TRBV6-2/TRBV6-3; d_call: TRBD2; j_call: TRBJ2-3; cdr3_nt: TGTGCCAGCAGTCGACCCCCGGGCGGGGGGGCAGATACGCAGTATTTT; cdr3_aa: CASSRPPGGGADTQYF
clone_size: -; v_call: TRBV10-3; d_call: -; j_call: TRBJ2-5; cdr3_nt: TGTGCCATCGCCCGGGCGGGGGCTGGGTTGGAGACCCAGTACTTC; cdr3_aa: CAIARAGAGLETQYF
clone_size: -; v_call: TRBV27; d_call: -; j_call: TRBJ2-7; cdr3_nt: TGTGCCAGCAGACTATTGGGGGGTAGCTCCTACGAGCAGTACTTC; cdr3_aa: CASRLLGGSSYEQYF
clone_size: -; v_call: TRBV4-1; d_call: -; j_call: TRBJ2-1; cdr3_nt: TGCGCCAGCAGCCGATGGAACAATGAGCAGTTCTTC; cdr3_aa: CASSRWNNEQFF
clone_size: few; v_call: TRBV20-1; d_call: -; j_call: TRBJ2-2; cdr3_nt: TGCAGTGCTAGACAAGGATCTGACAGGGAGGCCGGGGAGCTGTTTTTT; cdr3_aa: CSARQGSDREAGELFF
clone_size: -; v_call: TRBV6-6; d_call: TRBD1; j_call: TRBJ2-1; cdr3_nt: TGTGCCAGCAGTTACCCGGGACAGGGAGTCAATGAGCAGTTCTTC; cdr3_aa: CASSYPGQGVNEQFF
clone_size: -; v_call: TRBV6-2/TRBV6-3; d_call: -; j_call: TRBJ1-1; cdr3_nt: TGTGCCAGCAGTTCAGTTTCGGCGGAGAAGGAGACTGAAGCTTTCTTT; cdr3_aa: CASSSVSAEKETEAFF
clone_size: many; v_call: TRBV30; d_call: -; j_call: TRBJ1-1; cdr3_nt: TGTGCCTGGGGGTCGGAGACTGAAGCTTTCTTT; cdr3_aa: CAWGSETEAFF
clone_size: -; v_call: TRBV2; d_call: -; j_call: TRBJ1-5; cdr3_nt: TGTGCCAGCAGTACCACAACAGGGAAGATTCAGCCCCAGCATTTT; cdr3_aa: CASSTTTGKIQPQHF
clone_size: -; v_call: TRBV6-4; d_call: TRBD1; j_call: TRBJ2-2; cdr3_nt: TGTGCCAGTCCCACCGGGACAGATAACACCGGGGAGCTGTTTTTT; cdr3_aa: CASPTGTDNTGELFF
clone_size: many; v_call: TRBV6-5; d_call: TRBD1; j_call: TRBJ1-1; cdr3_nt: TGTGCCAGCAGAGACAGGGGCCGGGACACTGAAGCTTTCTTT; cdr3_aa: CASRDRGRDTEAFF
clone_size: few; v_call: TRBV12-5; d_call: -; j_call: TRBJ1-4; cdr3_nt: TGTGCTAGTGGGATCTCTCAGGGTCGGCTCGAAAAACTGTTTTTT; cdr3_aa: CASGISQGRLEKLFF
clone_size: -; v_call: TRBV11-2; d_call: -; j_call: TRBJ2-5; cdr3_nt: TGTGCCAGCAGCTTAGAGCCTGAGACCCAGTACTTC; cdr3_aa: CASSLEPETQYF
clone_size: -; v_call: TRBV19; d_call: -; j_call: TRBJ2-1; cdr3_nt: TGTGCCAGTAGTATGGGACCGAGGCATGAGCAGTTCTTC; cdr3_aa: CASSMGPRHEQFF
clone_size: -; v_call: TRBV4-1; d_call: TRBD1; j_call: TRBJ2-7; cdr3_nt: TGCGCCAGCAGCCAAGGGCAGGGGGCCTCATACGAGCAGTACTTC; cdr3_aa: CASSQGQGASYEQYF
clone_size: -; v_call: TRBV7-2; d_call: TRBD1; j_call: TRBJ2-7; cdr3_nt: TGTGCCAGCAGCTGGAGACAGGGGGAATACGAGCAGTACTTC; cdr3_aa: CASSWRQGEYEQYF
clone_size: few; v_call: TRBV9; d_call: -; j_call: TRBJ1-2; cdr3_nt: TGTGCCAGCAGCGAGGGCGCAGGGGCCATCAACTATGGCTACACCTTC; cdr3_aa: CASSEGAGAINYGYTF
clone_size: -; v_call: TRBV7-9; d_call: -; j_call: TRBJ2-7; cdr3_nt: TGTGCCAGCGGGCGAGCGGCTCTGTACTTC; cdr3_aa: CASGRAALYF
clone_size: few; v_call: TRBV6-6; d_call: TRBD2; j_call: TRBJ2-7; cdr3_nt: TGTGCCAGCAGTTACTCGAGCGGGGGCCGACTCCTATCCTACGAGCAGTACTTC; cdr3_aa: CASSYSSGGRLLSYEQYF
clone_size: few; v_call: TRBV18; d_call: -; j_call: TRBJ2-5; cdr3_nt: TGTGCCAGCTCACCACCGGGCACTTCCCAAGAGACCCAGTACTTC; cdr3_aa: CASSPPGTSQETQYF
clone_size: few; v_call: TRBV7-3; d_call: -; j_call: TRBJ2-2; cdr3_nt: TGTGCCAGCAGCTCGCTAGCCCCCACCGGGGAGCTGTTTTTT; cdr3_aa: CASSSLAPTGELFF
clone_size: many; v_call: TRBV12-3/TRBV12-4; d_call: -; j_call: TRBJ1-1; cdr3_nt: TGTGCCAGCAGTTTAGGAGGGGCCAATGAAGCTTTCTTT; cdr3_aa: CASSLGGANEAFF
clone_size: -; v_call: TRBV7-3; d_call: -; j_call: TRBJ1-1; cdr3_nt: TGTGCCAGCAGCTTAAATTCGGCAAGGAACACTGAAGCTTTCTTT; cdr3_aa: CASSLNSARNTEAFF
clone_size: few; v_call: TRBV4-1; d_call: TRBD1; j_call: TRBJ2-7; cdr3_nt: TGCGCCAGCAGCTCGGACAGGGGGATATACGAGCAGTACTTC; cdr3_aa: CASSSDRGIYEQYF
clone_size: few; v_call: TRBV7-2; d_call: -; j_call: TRBJ1-1; cdr3_nt: TGTGCCAGCAGCTTGGATCAGGGACTTCAAGCTTTCTTT; cdr3_aa: CASSLDQGLQAFF
clone_size: -; v_call: TRBV5-4; d_call: TRBD1; j_call: TRBJ2-3; cdr3_nt: TGTGCCAGCAGCTTGGCCCCAGGGGGCGCAGATACGCAGTATTTT; cdr3_aa: CASSLAPGGADTQYF
clone_size: many; v_call: TRBV5-1; d_call: -; j_call: TRBJ2-3; cdr3_nt: TGCGCCAGCAGCTTCCAGGGTCATTCAGATACGCAGTATTTT; cdr3_aa: CASSFQGHSDTQYF
clone_size: -; v_call: TRBV4-3; d_call: -; j_call: TRBJ1-5; cdr3_nt: TGCGCCAGCAGCCTCGACGACAGGCGACAGCCCCAGCATTTT; cdr3_aa: CASSLDDRRQPQHF
clone_size: few; v_call: TRBV4-3; d_call: TRBD1; j_call: TRBJ2-2; cdr3_nt: TGCGCCAGCAGCCATGATCAACAGGGGGGTGAAACCGGGGAGCTGTTTTTT; cdr3_aa: CASSHDQQGGETGELFF
clone_size: -; v_call: TRBV2; d_call: -; j_call: TRBJ1-3; cdr3_nt: TGTGCCAGCAGCAACCCCATATCCTCTGGAAACACCATATATTTT; cdr3_aa: CASSNPISSGNTIYF